The source of this TCR beta chain is a study of T cells in Graves' hyperthyroidism and ophthalmopathy. Whole-study context: Peripheral blood draws took place at initial diagnosis, ahead of any treatment.

This clonotype was recorded at least ten times. Its antigen is not known. The length of the CDR3 is 17 residues. The V gene end was trimmed by 2 bases and the J gene end by 2 bases; junction bases not matched to a gene: 10. The study's findings and limits: Blood also carried most thyroid clonotypes expanded above 0.001.

For the diagnoses, clinical symptoms, serum thyroxine and TRAb, thyroid ultrasound and orbital computed tomography were used. Cells are PBMCs isolated from approximately 9.2 ml of fresh blood. Amplified regions were TCR beta CDR3 sequences from RNA transcripts. A first-round RT-PCR of the TCR CDR3 used the HTBI primer set. One entry per CDR3 protein results from TCRdb running MiXCR on the multiplex PCR reads. This sample yields around 350,000 distinct CDR3 sequences, of which about 14% are seen a single time; about 20% belongs to the top ten. Sequencing was performed on blood. V usage is TRBV12-3 or TRBV12-4 and J usage is TRBJ2-7; 9 positions match TRBD2. The source is a woman in her twenties or thirties with Graves' ophthalmopathy. The CDR3 sequence is CASSLMASGDLAYEQYF. Written as DNA, the CDR3 is TGTGCCAGCAGTTTAATGGCTAGCGGGGACTTGGCCTACGAGCAGTACTTC.